A selection of T cell receptor beta chains follows, all from one sample in a study of T cell repertoires in cytomegalovirus infection. TCRdb re-derived calls from the reads in MiXCR, one entry per CDR3 protein. The sample includes approximately 750,000 distinct CDR3 sequences, about 40% of them seen just once. Sequencing input: PBMCs. The receptors here all came from a human donor in good health (CMV status not recorded). Some clones in this sample may be carry-over from other donors' samples. Each CDR3 is given with its conserved first and last residue. D genes are given only for firm matches. Clone size is given for some rows only: seen once, a few or many times, or a class if the clone is expanded.

len,abundance,j_gene,d_gene,v_gene,CDR3aa
13,few,TRBJ2-3,.,TRBV7-8,CASSLEAGTTQYF
15,.,TRBJ2-1,TRBD2,TRBV11-1,CASSRGLASYNEQFF
15,many,TRBJ2-1,.,TRBV7-9,CASSLVASRWNEQFF
14,few,TRBJ1-1,.,TRBV20-1,CSAEAAVSRTEAFF
14,.,TRBJ2-7,TRBD1,TRBV19,CASSGTGVRYEQYF
14,.,TRBJ1-6,.,TRBV19,CASNNPSTGSPLHF
16,few,TRBJ1-6,.,TRBV28,CASSTDRRLYNSPLHF
13,.,TRBJ1-2,TRBD1,TRBV6-1,CASSEVQGGGYTF
17,few,TRBJ2-5,TRBD2,TRBV6-2/TRBV6-3,CASSYSDLAGTKETQYF
13,few,TRBJ2-1,TRBD1,TRBV24-1,CATSDDRANEQFF
19,.,TRBJ2-1,.,TRBV5-1,CASRPRRQPSSGGYNEQFF
13,.,TRBJ1-2,.,TRBV7-6,CASSRAGAGGYTF
15,.,TRBJ2-1,TRBD2,TRBV20-1,CSASLGGRSYNEQFF
16,few,TRBJ1-5,.,TRBV19,CASSTEIGVRNQPQHF
15,few,TRBJ2-5,TRBD1,TRBV29-1,CSVGSGTGGTETQYF
15,.,TRBJ2-6,TRBD2,TRBV28,CASRWGGSGANVLTF
13,few,TRBJ1-3,.,TRBV6-2/TRBV6-3,CASSDQAGNTIYF
14,.,TRBJ2-7,TRBD2,TRBV12-3/TRBV12-4,CASSLASGSEEQYF
14,.,TRBJ1-5,TRBD1,TRBV7-6,CASSRGQLNQPQHF
14,.,TRBJ1-2,.,TRBV6-5,CASSYRRYDYGYTF
12,.,TRBJ1-2,.,TRBV7-6,CASSRRDVGYTF
15,.,TRBJ1-5,TRBD1,TRBV10-3,CAISSTGAGQQPQHF
12,.,TRBJ2-1,.,TRBV27,CASSLTPGNQFF
16,.,TRBJ2-1,TRBD2,TRBV14,CASSQDRLAGVGEQLF